The 5 T cell receptor beta chains in this list originate from one sample, sequenced in a study of T cells after yellow fever vaccination. TCRdb re-called the 5' RACE reads through MiXCR, storing one row per CDR3 protein. The data show some 250,000 distinct CDR3 sequences, around 3.5% seen once. Sequenced material: PBMCs, taken 15 days after the yellow fever booster vaccination. The receptors derive from a man aged 18 to 29 who received the YFV17D yellow fever vaccine.

In this sample, this clonotype turned up many times. J is TRBJ1-1 and V is TRBV20-1; D unresolved. V lost 5 bases to trimming and J lost 1 base, with 11 bases between them. The germline gives CDR1 DFQATT, CDR2 SNEGSKA (reference sequence). This CDR3 comprises 13 residues. CDR3 region: CSAEDGKNTEAFF. CDR3 sequence (DNA): TGCAGTGCTGAGGACGGAAAGAACACTGAAGCTTTCTTT.

This clonotype was observed many times. The J gene is TRBJ1-1, the V gene TRBV5-8; tentative D call: TRBD1 (5 bases). This CDR3 region has 14 residues. The germline CDR1 and CDR2 sequences are SGHTS and YDEGEE. V was pared by 0 bases and J by 8 bases, with 14 bases between. This CDR3 is CASSLGPGGLEAFF. CDR3 bases: TGTGCCAGCAGCTTGGGGCCTGGGGGACTAGAAGCTTTCTTT.

This clonotype appeared a few times. The V gene is TRBV6-5, the J gene TRBJ2-7; D ambiguous. The V and J ends lost 5 bases and 3 bases respectively, with 11 bases between them. The CDR3 extends over 13 amino acids. From germline, CDR1 is MNHEY and CDR2 SVGAGI. CDR3 protein: CASSLLPRYEQYF. DNA for the CDR3: TGTGCCAGCAGTCTACTCCCACGCTACGAGCAGTACTTC.

The chain is built from TRBV5-1 and TRBJ2-7, with 7 bases lining up with TRBD1. Germline assignment: CDR1 SGHRS and CDR2 YFSETQ. The CDR3 is made up of 13 amino acids. V gave up 3 bases and J gave up 4 bases; unmatched junction bases: 4. Here the CDR3 reads CASSYRQGYEQYF. For the CDR3, the DNA is TGCGCCAGCAGCTACCGACAGGGTTACGAGCAGTACTTC.

There are many counts of this clonotype. This sequence joins TRBV3-1 and TRBJ1-1, with a possible D match to TRBD1 (5 bases). Trimming removed 1 base from V and 6 bases from J, with 9 bases in between. There are 13 residues in the CDR3. The V gene's germline CDR1 is LGHDT and CDR2 YNNKEL (reference sequence). The CDR3 coding sequence is TGTGCCAGCAGCCAAGCGAGGGGAGCTGAAGCTTTCTTT. Protein product: CASSQARGAEAFF.